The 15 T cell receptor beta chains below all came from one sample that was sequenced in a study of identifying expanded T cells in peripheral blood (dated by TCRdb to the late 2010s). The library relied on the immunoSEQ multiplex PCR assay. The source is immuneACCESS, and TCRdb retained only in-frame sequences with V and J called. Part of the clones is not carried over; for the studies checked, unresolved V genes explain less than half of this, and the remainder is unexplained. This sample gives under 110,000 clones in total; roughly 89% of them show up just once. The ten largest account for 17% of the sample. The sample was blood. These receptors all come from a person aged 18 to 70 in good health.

In DNA, the CDR3 is TGTGCCAGCAGCCAGGAGGGGGGATGGACCGGGGAGCTGTTTTTT. Its protein product is CASSQEGGWTGELFF. The chain employs TRBV7-2 and TRBJ2-2, with D possibly called TRBD1 or TRBD2 (6 bases each). This CDR3 region has 15 residues. V shed 5 bases and J shed 5 bases, with 15 bases lying between them. The germline gives CDR1 SGHTA, CDR2 FQGNSA.

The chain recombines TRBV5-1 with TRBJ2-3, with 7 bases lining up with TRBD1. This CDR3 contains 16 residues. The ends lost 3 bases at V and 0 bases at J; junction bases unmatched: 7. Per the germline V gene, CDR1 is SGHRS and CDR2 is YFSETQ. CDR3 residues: CASSSGTAFSTDTQYF. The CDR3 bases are TGCGCCAGCAGCTCGGGGACAGCGTTTAGCACAGATACGCAGTATTTT.

In DNA, the CDR3 is TGTGCCAGCAGTTCCCGGTTGAGGGGCTATGGCTACACCTTC. It is translated as CASSSRLRGYGYTF. This chain joins TRBV27 and TRBJ1-2; weak D call: TRBD1 (5 bases). V dropped 4 bases and J dropped 4 bases, with 13 bases sitting between them. Germline lookup yields CDR1 MNHEY and CDR2 SMNVEV (reference sequence). This CDR3 is built from 14 residues.

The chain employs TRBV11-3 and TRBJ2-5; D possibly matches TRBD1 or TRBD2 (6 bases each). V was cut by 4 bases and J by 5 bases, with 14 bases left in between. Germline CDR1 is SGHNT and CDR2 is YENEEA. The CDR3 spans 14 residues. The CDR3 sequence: CASSSTGAWETQYF. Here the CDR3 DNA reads TGTGCCAGCAGCTCCACGGGGGCCTGGGAGACCCAGTACTTC.

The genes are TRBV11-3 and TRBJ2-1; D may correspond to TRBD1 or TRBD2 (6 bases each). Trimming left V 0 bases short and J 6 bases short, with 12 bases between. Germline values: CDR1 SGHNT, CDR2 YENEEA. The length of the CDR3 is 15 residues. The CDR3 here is CASSLDSTGANEQFF. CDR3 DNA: TGTGCCAGCAGCTTAGACAGCACGGGGGCCAATGAGCAGTTCTTC.

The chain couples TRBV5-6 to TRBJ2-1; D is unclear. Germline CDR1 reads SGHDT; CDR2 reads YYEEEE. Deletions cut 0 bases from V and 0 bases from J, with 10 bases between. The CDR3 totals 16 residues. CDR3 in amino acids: CASSLVSHSSYNEQFF. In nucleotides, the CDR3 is TGTGCCAGCAGCTTGGTTTCACATAGCTCCTACAATGAGCAGTTCTTC. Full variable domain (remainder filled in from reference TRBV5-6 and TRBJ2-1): DAGVTQSPTHLIKTRGQQVTLRCSPKSGHDTVSWYQQALGQGPQFIFQYYEEEERQRGNFPDRFSGHQFPNYSSELNVNALLLGDSALYLCASSLVSHSSYNEQFFGPGTRLTVL.

CDR3 residues: CASSSENYGYTF. The CDR3 DNA follows: TGTGCCAGCAGCTCCGAGAACTATGGCTACACCTTC. The rearrangement joins TRBV11-2 to TRBJ1-2; the D is unclear. With 4 bases removed from V and 2 bases from J, the gap between germline ends came to 5 bases. Germline CDR1 reads SGHAT; CDR2 reads FQNNGV. CDR3 size: 12 residues.

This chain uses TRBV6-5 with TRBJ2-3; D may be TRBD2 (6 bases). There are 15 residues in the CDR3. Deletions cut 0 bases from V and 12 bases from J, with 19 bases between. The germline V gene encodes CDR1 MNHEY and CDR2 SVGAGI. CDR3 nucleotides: TGTGCCAGCAGTTACTCCCCCCGGCTAGCGCAAATCCAGTATTTT. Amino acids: CASSYSPRLAQIQYF.

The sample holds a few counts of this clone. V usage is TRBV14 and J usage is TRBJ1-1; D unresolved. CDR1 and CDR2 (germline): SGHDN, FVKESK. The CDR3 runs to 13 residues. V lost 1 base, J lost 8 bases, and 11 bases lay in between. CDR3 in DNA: TGTGCCAGCAGCCAAGCCATTCCGACCGAAGCTTTCTTT. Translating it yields CASSQAIPTEAFF.

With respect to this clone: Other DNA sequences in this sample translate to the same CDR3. The CDR3 here is CASSYQRGGQETQYF. The CDR3 DNA reads as TGTGCCAGCAGCTACCAGCGGGGGGGGCAGGAGACCCAGTACTTC. V and J are TRBV7-2 and TRBJ2-5; 10 bases match TRBD2. Trimming took 4 bases from V and 5 from J; bases not matched to a gene: 7. Germline CDR1 reads SGHTA; CDR2 reads FQGNSA. This CDR3 contains 15 residues.

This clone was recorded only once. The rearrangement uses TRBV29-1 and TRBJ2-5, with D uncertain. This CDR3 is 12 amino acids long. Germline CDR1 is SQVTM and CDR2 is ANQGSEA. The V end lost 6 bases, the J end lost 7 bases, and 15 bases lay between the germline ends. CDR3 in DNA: TGCAGCGTCCGAAAGGTAGTTGGGACCCAGTACTTC. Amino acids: CSVRKVVGTQYF.

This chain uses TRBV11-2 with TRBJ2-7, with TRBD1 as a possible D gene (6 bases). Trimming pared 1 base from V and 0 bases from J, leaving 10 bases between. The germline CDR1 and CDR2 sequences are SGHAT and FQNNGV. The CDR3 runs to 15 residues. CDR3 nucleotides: TGTGCCAGCAGCTTAGTGGGGGCCTCCTCCTACGAGCAGTACTTC. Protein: CASSLVGASSYEQYF.

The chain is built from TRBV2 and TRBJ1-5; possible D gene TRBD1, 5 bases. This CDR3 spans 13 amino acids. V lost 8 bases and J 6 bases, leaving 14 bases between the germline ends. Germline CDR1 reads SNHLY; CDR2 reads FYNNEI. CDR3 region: CASGGRVFQPQHF. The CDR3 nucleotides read TGTGCCAGCGGGGGGAGGGTTTTTCAGCCCCAGCATTTT.

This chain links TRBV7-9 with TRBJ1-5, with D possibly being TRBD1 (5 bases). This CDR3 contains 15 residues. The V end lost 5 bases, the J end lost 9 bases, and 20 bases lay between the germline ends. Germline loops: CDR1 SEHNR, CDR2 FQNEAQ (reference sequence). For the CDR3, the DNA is TGTGCCAGCAGCCCGATCGGGACGGTCCAATGGCCCCAGCATTTT. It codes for CASSPIGTVQWPQHF.

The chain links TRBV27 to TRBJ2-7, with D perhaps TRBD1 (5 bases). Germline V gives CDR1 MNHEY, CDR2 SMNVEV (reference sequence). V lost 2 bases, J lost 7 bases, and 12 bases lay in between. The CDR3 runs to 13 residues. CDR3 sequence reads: CASSLAQGVEQYF. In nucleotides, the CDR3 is TGTGCCAGCAGTTTAGCTCAGGGTGTAGAGCAGTACTTC.